These 13 T cell receptor beta chains were all obtained from the same sample, sequenced in a study of T cell clonality in common variable immunodeficiency. Findings and limits, study-wide: In common variable immunodeficiency, TCR beta chains reportedly carried fewer deletions and N-nucleotide insertions.

No cognate antigen is known for these TCRs. Assay: immunoSEQ multiplex PCR; the TCRdb copy retains only in-frame clones and omits some. There are approximately 15,000 clones in the sample, none observed a single time. Sequences were obtained from peripheral blood mononuclear cells. The receptors were sampled from a human donor with common variable immunodeficiency.

Only a few counts were recorded for this clone. The read stops 3 residues short of the end of the CDR3; the missing end is completed from the germline J gene. The V gene is TRBV7-2, the J gene TRBJ2-7; weak D call: TRBD1 (5 bases). The V end lost 2 bases, the J end lost 2 bases, and 10 bases lay between the germline ends. Germline-derived CDR1 and CDR2 are SGHTA and FQGNSA. The CDR3 extends over 14 amino acids. The sequenced part of the CDR3 DNA is TGTGCCAGCAGCTTATCGCCAGGGCCCTACGAG. Its translation is CASSLSPGPYE. The whole CDR3 protein reads CASSLSPGPYEQYF.

Turning to this clone: The CDR3 goes on 3 residues after the read ends, and that part is filled in from the germline J gene. The chain employs TRBV5-1 and TRBJ2-5; 7 bases agree with TRBD1. This CDR3 has 14 amino acids. Trimming at V came to 5 bases and at J to 5 bases, leaving 9 bases not matched to a gene. Germline CDR1 is SGHRS and CDR2 is YFSETQ. The CDR3 sequence is CASRRQGIDETQYF. The CDR3 bases that were read are TGCGCCAGCAGGAGACAGGGCATCGATGAGACC.

This clone turned up a few times. The missing CDR3 end, 3 residues past where the read stops, is filled in from the germline J gene. V is TRBV19 and J is TRBJ2-1; TRBD1 is a possible D gene (6 bases). Germline CDR1 is LNHDA and CDR2 is SQIVND (reference sequence). This CDR3 contains 15 residues. Deletions cut 1 base from V and 2 bases from J, with 9 bases between. The part of the CDR3 DNA that was read is TGTGCCAGTAGTATAGGCACAGGGCCCTACAATGAG. Its translation is CASSIGTGPYNE. The full-length CDR3 reads as CASSIGTGPYNEQFF.

Incomplete CDR3 DNA: TGTGCCAGTAGTGGACGGACAGGGGACAATCAGCCC. This translates into CASSGRTGDNQP. The whole CDR3 protein is CASSGRTGDNQPQHF. The chain joins TRBV19 to TRBJ1-5; 9 nucleotides match TRBD1. The CDR3 end lies 3 residues beyond the end of the read and is filled in from the germline J gene. The ends lost 5 bases at V and 3 bases at J; junction bases unmatched: 5. Germline V gene sequence: CDR1 LNHDA, CDR2 SQIVND (reference sequence). The CDR3 has 15 residues.

This clone was observed a few times. Read data end 3 residues before the CDR3 end; the end is taken from the germline J gene. The gene calls are TRBV7-9 and TRBJ2-7; the D gene is possibly TRBD2 (6 bases). The CDR3 runs to 13 residues. Germline lookup yields CDR1 SEHNR and CDR2 FQNEAQ (reference sequence). The V gene lost 1 base and the J gene lost 5 bases, with 9 bases spanning the gap. The sequenced CDR3 bases are TGTGCCAGCAGCTTAGGTTGGGGGGACGAG. Its translation: CASSLGWGDE. The CDR3 in its entirety is CASSLGWGDEQYF.

Worth noting for this clone: The read stops 3 residues short of the end of the CDR3; the missing end is completed from the germline J gene. This chain connects TRBV7-3 to TRBJ2-5; TRBD1 matches 8 bases. Per the germline V gene, CDR1 is SGHTA and CDR2 is FQGTGA. The CDR3 consists of 13 residues. With V trimmed by 5 bases and J by 2 bases, 1 base remained unmatched. CDR3 DNA, as far as it was read: TGTGCCAGCAGCCGGGACAGGCAAGAGACC. Amino acid sequence: CASSRDRQET. The whole CDR3 sequence is CASSRDRQETQYF.

For this clone: The sequence runs out 3 residues before the end of the CDR3; the remainder is reconstructed from the germline J gene. The J gene is TRBJ2-5, the V gene TRBV11-2; a weak D match, TRBD2 (5 bases). The CDR3 sequence is 15 residues long. V was cut by 4 bases and J by 5 bases, with 17 bases left in between. CDR1 is SGHAT and CDR2 is FQNNGV in the germline V gene. Incomplete CDR3 DNA: TGTGCCAGCAGCTCCCAGCCCGGGGAGAGGGAGACC. It is translated as CASSSQPGERET. The whole CDR3 protein is CASSSQPGERETQYF.

Note on this clone: Read data end 3 residues before the CDR3 end; the end is taken from the germline J gene. V usage is TRBV7-3 and J usage is TRBJ1-6, with a tentative D call TRBD1 (5 bases). Trimming left V 2 bases short and J 7 bases short, with 12 bases between. Germline V gene sequence: CDR1 SGHTA, CDR2 FQGTGA. The CDR3 contains 15 residues. The CDR3 loop is CASSLAGSANSPLHF. CDR3 DNA, as far as it was read: TGTGCCAGCAGCTTAGCAGGGAGTGCCAATTCACCC.

This clone was detected a few times. The CDR3 loop reads CASSFHRVKDTQYF. CDR3 DNA, as far as it was read: TGTGCCAGCAGCTTCCACAGGGTTAAAGATACG. The chain joins TRBV5-6 to TRBJ2-3, with D maybe TRBD1 (6 bases). The CDR3 end is not reached by the read, which stops 3 residues before it; the germline J gene fills it in. The CDR3 extends over 14 amino acids. The germline V gene has CDR1 SGHDT and CDR2 YYEEEE. The V end was cut by 2 bases, the J end by 5 bases, with 12 bases between.

This clone has at least ten counts. The read ends 3 residues shy of where the CDR3 ends; the end is completed using the germline J gene. The rearrangement links TRBV7-8 to TRBJ1-1; a possible D gene is TRBD1 (6 bases). V lost 5 bases to trimming and J lost 0 bases, with 7 bases between them. CDR1 is SGHVS and CDR2 is FQNEAQ in the germline V gene. The CDR3 extends over 13 amino acids. The CDR3 reads CASSGQLNTEAFF. The CDR3 bases that were read are TGTGCCAGCAGCGGACAGTTGAACACTGAA.

This clone showed up just a few times. The read ends 3 residues shy of where the CDR3 ends; the end is completed using the germline J gene. The chain employs TRBV18 and TRBJ2-5; D may be TRBD1 (5 bases). Looked up from germline, CDR1 is KGHSH and CDR2 is LQKENI. The V and J ends lost 4 bases and 2 bases respectively, with 11 bases between them. CDR3 length: 14 residues. Here the CDR3 reads CASSRTGSQETQYF. Partial CDR3 DNA: TGTGCCAGCTCACGAACAGGTTCGCAAGAGACC.

This clone came up a few times. The CDR3 end falls 3 residues outside the read, so it is completed with the germline J gene. The V gene is TRBV7-7, the J gene TRBJ2-3; TRBD2 is a possible D gene (6 bases). The germline V gene encodes CDR1 SSHAT and CDR2 FNYEAQ (reference sequence). This CDR3 is built from 15 residues. The V and J ends lost 5 bases and 2 bases respectively, with 14 bases between them. Partial CDR3 DNA: TGTGCCAGCAGCCCTACTAGCTCTCTCACAGATACG. This sequence encodes CASSPTSSLTDT. The whole CDR3 region reads CASSPTSSLTDTQYF.

There are a few counts of this clone. The DNA read from the CDR3 is TGTGCCAGCAGCTTAGGCGGGATGCGAAATACG. This codes for CASSLGGMRNT. The CDR3 in its entirety is CASSLGGMRNTQYF. V gene TRBV7-2 combines with J gene TRBJ2-3, with a weak D call TRBD2 (6 bases). The sequenced fragment ends 3 residues before the CDR3 boundary, so the rest is inferred from the germline J gene. V lost 1 base and J lost 7, with 12 bases in between. Germline loops: CDR1 SGHTA, CDR2 FQGNSA. The CDR3 is 14 residues long. The full variable domain, in which reference TRBV7-2 and TRBJ2-3 provide the parts outside the CDR3, is GAGVSQSPSNKVTEKGKDVELRCDPISGHTALYWYRQSLGQGLEFLIYFQGNSAPDKSGLPSDRFSAERTGGSVSTLTIQRTQQEDSAVYLCASSLGGMRNTQYFGPGTRLTVL.